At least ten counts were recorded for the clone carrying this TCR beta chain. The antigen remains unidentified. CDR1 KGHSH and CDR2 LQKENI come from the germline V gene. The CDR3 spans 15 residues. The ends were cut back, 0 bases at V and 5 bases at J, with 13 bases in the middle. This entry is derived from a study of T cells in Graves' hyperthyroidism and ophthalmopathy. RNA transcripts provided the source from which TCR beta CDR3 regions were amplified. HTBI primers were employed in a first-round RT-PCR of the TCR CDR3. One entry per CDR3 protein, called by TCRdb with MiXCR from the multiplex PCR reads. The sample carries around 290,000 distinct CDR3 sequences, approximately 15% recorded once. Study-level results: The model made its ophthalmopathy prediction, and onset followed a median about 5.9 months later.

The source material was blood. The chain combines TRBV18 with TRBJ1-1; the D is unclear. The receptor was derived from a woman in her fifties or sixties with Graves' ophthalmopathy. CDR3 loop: CASSPPHSSGTEAFF. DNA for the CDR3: TGTGCCAGCTCACCACCCCACAGTAGTGGGACTGAAGCTTTCTTT.